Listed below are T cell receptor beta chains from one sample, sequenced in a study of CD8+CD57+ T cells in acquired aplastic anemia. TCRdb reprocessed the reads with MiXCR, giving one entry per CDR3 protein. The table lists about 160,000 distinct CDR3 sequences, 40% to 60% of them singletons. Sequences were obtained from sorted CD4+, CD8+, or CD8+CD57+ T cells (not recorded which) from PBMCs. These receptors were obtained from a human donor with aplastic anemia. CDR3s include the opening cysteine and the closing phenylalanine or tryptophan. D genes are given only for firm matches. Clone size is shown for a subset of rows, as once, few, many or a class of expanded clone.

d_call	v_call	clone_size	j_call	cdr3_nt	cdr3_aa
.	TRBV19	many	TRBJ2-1	TGTGCCAGTAGTATAGGAGGTAATGAGCAGTTCTTC	CASSIGGNEQFF
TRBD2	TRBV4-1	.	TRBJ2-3	TGCGCCAGCAGCCAAGATTGGGGTCTAGCGGGAGAAGGGAGCACAGATACGCAGTATTTT	CASSQDWGLAGEGSTDTQYF
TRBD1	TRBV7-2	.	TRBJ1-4	TGTGCCAGCAGCGCGAGGACAGGGCTCAATGAAAAACTGTTTTTT	CASSARTGLNEKLFF
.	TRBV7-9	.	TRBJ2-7	TGTGCCAGCAGCGACAGTCTCGAGCAGTACTTC	CASSDSLEQYF
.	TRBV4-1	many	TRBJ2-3	TGCGCCAGCAGCGGGCTAGGTGGGATCTCTAGCACAGATACGCAGTATTTT	CASSGLGGISSTDTQYF
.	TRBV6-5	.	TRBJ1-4	TGTGCCGGCAGTTACTCGACTGGGTTCGATGAAAAACTGTTTTTT	CAGSYSTGFDEKLFF
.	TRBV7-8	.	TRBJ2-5	TGTGCCACCTCAACTGGACTCCTAAGGGAGACCCAGTACTTC	CATSTGLLRETQYF
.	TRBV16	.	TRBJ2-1	TGTGCCAGCAGCCCCCTCGGGGGATTCGATGAGCAGTTCTTC	CASSPLGGFDEQFF
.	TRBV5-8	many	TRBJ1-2	TGTGCCAGCAGCTTGGATTTCGGGGCTAACTATGGCTACACCTTC	CASSLDFGANYGYTF
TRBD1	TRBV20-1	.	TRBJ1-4	TGCAGTGCTAGAGATACGGGACAGTCAAATGAAAAACTGTTTTTT	CSARDTGQSNEKLFF
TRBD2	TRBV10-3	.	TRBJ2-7	TGTGCCATCAGTGACGGCGGGGGAATCTACGAGCAGTACTTC	CAISDGGGIYEQYF
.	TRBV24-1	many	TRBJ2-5	TGTGCCACCAGTGGCGCCGGGACGGTTGAGGGGTTGGAAGAGACCCAGTACTTC	CATSGAGTVEGLEETQYF
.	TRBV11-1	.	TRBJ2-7	TGTGCCAGCGAAAATTGGGGGGATTACGAGCAGTACTTC	CASENWGDYEQYF
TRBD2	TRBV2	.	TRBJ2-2	TGTGCCAGCAGCGCCGGGACTAGCGGGACAGCCGGGGAGCTGTTTTTT	CASSAGTSGTAGELFF
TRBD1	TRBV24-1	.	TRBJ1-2	TGTGCCACCAGTGAGTCCGGGACAGGGGTCTATGGCTACACCTTC	CATSESGTGVYGYTF
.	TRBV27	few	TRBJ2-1	TGTGCCAGCAGTTCCCCCTCCGACAGATCCAATGAGCAGTTCTTC	CASSSPSDRSNEQFF
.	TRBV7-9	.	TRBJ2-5	TGTGCCAGCAGACCGACTATCCACAGAGAAGAGACCCAGTACTTC	CASRPTIHREETQYF
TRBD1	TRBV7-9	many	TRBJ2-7	TGTGCCAGCAGCCCGCCGATGGGACAGTTGTACGAGCAGTACTTC	CASSPPMGQLYEQYF